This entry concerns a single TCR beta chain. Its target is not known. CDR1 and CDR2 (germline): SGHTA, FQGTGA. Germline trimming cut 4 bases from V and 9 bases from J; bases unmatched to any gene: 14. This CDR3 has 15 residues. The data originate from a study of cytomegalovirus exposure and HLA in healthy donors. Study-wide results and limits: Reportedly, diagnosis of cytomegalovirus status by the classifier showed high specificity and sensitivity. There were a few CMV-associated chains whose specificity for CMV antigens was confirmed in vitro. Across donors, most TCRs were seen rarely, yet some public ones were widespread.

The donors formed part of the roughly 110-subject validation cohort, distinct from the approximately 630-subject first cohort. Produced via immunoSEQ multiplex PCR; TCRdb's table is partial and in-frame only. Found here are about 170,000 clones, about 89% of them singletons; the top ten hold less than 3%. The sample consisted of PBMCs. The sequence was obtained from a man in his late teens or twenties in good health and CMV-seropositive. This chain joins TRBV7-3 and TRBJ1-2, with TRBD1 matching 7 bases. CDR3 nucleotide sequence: TGTGCCAGCAGCTCCACAGGGGCCTCGACTGAGAGCTACACCTTC. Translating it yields CASSSTGASTESYTF.